Given below is one TCR beta chain in context. Antigen: not known. One junction end does not reproduce the germline sequence, and a read error may be involved. A primer matching the constant region was used to make TCR beta cDNA from 500 to 600 ng of total RNA. TCR beta libraries came from three nested multiplex PCR rounds using slightly modified ARM-PCR. Both of the initial two PCR rounds ran for roughly 11 cycles and employed TRBV1-TRBV30 forward primers alongside a C-beta reverse primer. TCRdb re-analysed the multiplex PCR reads in MiXCR, keeping a single row per CDR3 protein. Here the sample spans roughly 30,000 distinct CDR3 sequences, roughly 70% being singletons. The study co-extracted DNA and RNA from 20-30 mg of unsorted bulk tissue. From germline, CDR1 is GTSNPN and CDR2 SVGIG (reference sequence). The CDR3 extends over 12 amino acids. The entry originates in a study of tumor-infiltrating lymphocytes in primary liver carcinoma. Study results and limitations: Significantly greater top-250-clone fractions characterized tumors relative to blood (p = 0.039). Merely some 8-24% of top clones spanned all five tumor regions.

The rearrangement links TRBV30 to TRBJ1-1, with D unresolved. This receptor was taken from a woman in her twenties or thirties with primary liver carcinoma and hepatitis B virus infection. Sequences were obtained from liver tumor tissue from sampling region 3. The subset here: tumor region T3, left-lateral pole. CDR3 amino acids: CAWGEVLTEPFF. The CDR3, as DNA: TGTGCCTGGGGTGAAGTGCTCACTGAACCTTTCTTT.